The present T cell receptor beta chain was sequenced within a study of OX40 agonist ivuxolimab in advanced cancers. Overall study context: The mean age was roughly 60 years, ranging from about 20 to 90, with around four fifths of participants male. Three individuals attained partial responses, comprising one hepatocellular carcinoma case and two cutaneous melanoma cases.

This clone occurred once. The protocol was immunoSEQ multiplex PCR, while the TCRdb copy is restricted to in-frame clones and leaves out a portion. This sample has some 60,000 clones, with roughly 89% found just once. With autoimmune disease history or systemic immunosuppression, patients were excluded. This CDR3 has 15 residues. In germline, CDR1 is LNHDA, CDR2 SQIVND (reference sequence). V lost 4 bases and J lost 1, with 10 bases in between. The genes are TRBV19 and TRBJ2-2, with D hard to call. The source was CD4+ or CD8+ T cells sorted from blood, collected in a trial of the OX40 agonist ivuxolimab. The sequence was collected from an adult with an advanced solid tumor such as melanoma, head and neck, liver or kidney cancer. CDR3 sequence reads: CASSNWTVNTGELFF. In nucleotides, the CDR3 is TGTGCCAGTAGTAATTGGACCGTGAACACCGGGGAGCTGTTTTTT.